In its sample, the clone carrying this T cell receptor (beta chain) was seen a few times. The antigen remains undetermined. The sample belongs to a study of cytomegalovirus exposure and HLA in healthy donors. Study conclusions and caveats: Per published reports, the classifier diagnosed cytomegalovirus status with high specificity and sensitivity. Several of the most significant clusters appeared, in a later analysis, to be linked to common viral pathogens. Most observed TCR sequences were rare, whereas some public TCRs were detected in many donors.

At sampling all donors were nominally healthy, likely with unrecorded immune exposures. The PCR made use of 60 Vbeta and 13 Jbeta primers. Method: immunoSEQ multiplex PCR; TCRdb's copy keeps in-frame clones and lacks some. The data show about 130,000 clones, over 8% seen once. The CDR3 runs to 15 residues. The V and J ends lost 0 bases and 5 bases respectively, with 11 bases between them. Germline V CDR1 and CDR2: SGHRS, YFSETQ. Material: PBMCs. V gene TRBV5-1 combines with J gene TRBJ2-2, with D possibly matching TRBD1 (6 bases). The sequence was collected from a man aged 40-50 years in good health and CMV-seronegative. The CDR3 loop is CASSLGGPRTGELFF. The CDR3 nucleotides read TGCGCCAGCAGCTTGGGGGGGCCGCGAACCGGGGAGCTGTTTTTT.